This record covers a single T cell receptor (beta chain). This clone showed up just a few times. This clone's antigen is unknown. No per-base quality is available; no much larger clone lies one base away. The data originate from a study of cytomegalovirus exposure and HLA in healthy donors (dated by TCRdb to the late 2010s). Background on the whole study: An earlier analysis of fewer than 750 of the donors reported approximately 260 Gb of sequence data and 117 million unique TCR beta sequences obtained from around 170 million T cells. An early release that covered some 630 HLA-typed donors contained about 300 gigabases of sequencing data and about 84 million unique TCR sequences. Of the roughly 400 genotyped donors, about 80% fell in the genetic ancestry cluster associated with self-reported Caucasian donors. The study aimed to test whether signatures of past pathogen exposure could be identified by cataloging public T cell receptors. Using immunosequencing, the study profiled T cell repertoires from approximately 700 subjects and related those repertoires to cytomegalovirus serostatus. In addition to the first cohort of roughly 700 subjects, a separate validation cohort of about 120 different subjects was used. High-throughput TCR immunosequencing, statistical association of individual TCRs with disease status, and machine learning were combined to predict cytomegalovirus infection status. A later analysis re-examined previously published TCR beta repertoires from roughly 720 donors and added high-resolution HLA genotyping to investigate patterns of TCR occurrence. Rather than drawing on any new phenotypic data, the later analysis identified candidate immune exposures from TCR beta sequences and the way those sequences occurred across donors. An earlier analysis of around 580 of the donors used high-throughput TCR beta sequencing to judge whether each TCR beta V gene segment behaved as functional or pseudogenic. Donor age, sex, ethnicity and CMV serostatus were collected together with the repertoire data. A later genetic analysis took genome-wide SNP genotypes for about 55% of the 666 donors and used that subset as a discovery cohort. All discovery cohort repertoires had been generated on a single sequencing platform. HLA typing covered class I and class II loci at four-digit resolution. The number of donors typed differed by locus, with about 629-640 for A, B, C, DRB1 and DQB1, around 500 for DQA1, about 610 for DPA1, and under 490 for DPB1. Roughly 5 DR-DQ haplotypes were treated as single units for association and clustering because of strong linkage in the cohort. On average, 235,054 unique TCR beta nucleotide sequences were sequenced per donor among about 400 genotyped donors of the cohort, with 15% to 20% of those sequences being non-productive. The research as a whole found: Linkage disequilibrium might explain the correlated functional status among segregating V segments, but an unknown experimental factor could not be excluded. A later analysis reported that several top co-occurrence clusters appeared linked to parvovirus B19, influenza, CMV and Epstein-Barr virus. The only immune exposure information available for the cohort was CMV serostatus. In vitro tests confirmed that a few of the cytomegalovirus-associated TCR beta chains recognize cytomegalovirus antigens. Some 15 rarely observed V segments, including chromosome 9 orphons, were excluded from the earlier analysis of a few hundred of the donors because counts were too low. Only TCR beta chains were sequenced in this cohort, and the absence of alpha or paired-chain data limited detectable features. In an earlier analysis of roughly 500 of the donors, most TCR beta V segments appeared in productive rearrangements about 90% or about 30% of the time, broadly matching IMGT annotations. It was suggested by the authors that the approach could potentially be generalized to other disease states and immunological phenotypes. Because some donors lacked HLA typing at each locus, the association tests relied only on the typed subset. An association between a missense DCLRE1C variant and V-gene and J-gene trimming of TCR beta chains was found in a later genetic analysis and replicated in an independent cohort. Presence/absence analyses assumed roughly uniform sequencing depth across donors, an assumption that may not hold. The 87-base-pair reads could not distinguish some IMGT-functional V segments, including TRBV6-2 and TRBV6-3, so those segments were excluded. Compared with the approximately 720-donor mean, donors in an Asian-associated ancestry cluster had fewer N-insertions in productive TCRs, according to a later genetic analysis. Strong co-occurrence of HLA alleles, especially DR and DQ, made assigning TCR associations to individual alleles difficult. A later analysis found that TCR association rates varied across HLA loci, with DRB1 alleles showing the most associated TCRs and HLA-C alleles the fewest. A further reported finding was that TCR beta sequences accurately predicted the HLA-A and HLA-B alleles for most subjects in the first cohort. A later analysis found that HLA-associated TCR beta chains were more clonally expanded and had lower generation probabilities than equally common non-associated chains. While some public TCRs were present in many individuals, most TCR sequences turned up only very rarely across donors. The classifier was reported to diagnose cytomegalovirus status with high specificity and sensitivity in both the original cohort and the validation cohort. In a later analysis, most CMV-associated TCR beta chains were found to appear HLA-restricted, with HLA associations seemingly driven largely by CMV exposure. The study listed approximately 150 TCR beta chains as associated with cytomegalovirus. A group of highly shared sequence variants was considered likely to be a technical artifact of the sequencing pipeline. In a later analysis, some 18,000 TCR beta sequences were associated with specific HLA alleles at a false discovery rate of 0.05.

Library preparation employed the immunoSEQ multiplex PCR assay. The multiplex PCR relied on a mix of 60 forward primers for TCR Vbeta segments and 13 reverse primers for TCR Jbeta segments. A multiplex PCR assay on genomic DNA amplified the CDR3 region of rearranged TCR beta genes. The amplified TCR beta libraries were sequenced on the Illumina HiSeq System as 87-base-pair reads. For the original study's pipeline: In a later analysis, 70 million to 95 million unique TCR beta chains were counted across the roughly 610 repertoires, and roughly 11 million of these chains were shared by at least two donors. Raw reads were error-corrected and collapsed into unique sequences with a nearest-neighbor algorithm that merged closely related sequences to remove PCR and sequencing errors. V, D and J gene segments were assigned by aligning CDR3 sequences to IMGT reference sequences. For a sequence to be retained, a match of at least six nucleotides was required to both a V gene segment and a J gene segment. A rearrangement was called productive if the CDR3 had no stop codons and remained in frame with V and J, and every other rearrangement was called non-productive. Following IMGT convention, CDR3 was defined as the stretch from the second conserved V-encoded cysteine to the conserved J-encoded phenylalanine. Sequences without an unambiguous match to a single V gene segment were excluded from the earlier analysis of approximately 600 of the donors. In an earlier analysis of around 590 of the donors, a V segment was called functional when productive rearrangements were above 56.7%, and segregating when the standard deviation between donors exceeded 5%. A statistical classification framework was developed to diagnose cytomegalovirus status using the catalog of TCR beta chain sequences. A later analysis assigned V and J genes by comparing TCR nucleotide sequences with IMGT/GENE-DB human TR gene sequences. In a later analysis, CDR3 sequences and most-parsimonious VDJ recombination scenarios were assigned using the TCRdist pipeline. In a later analysis, each TCR beta chain was defined by its CDR3 amino acid sequence together with its V-gene family, and reads without a unique V-gene family were excluded. As a way to deal with suspected cross-contamination and a sequencing artifact, a later analysis dropped roughly 620 nucleotide sequences that were highly shared and had low generation probability. For each public chain, a later analysis derived a clonal expansion index from normalized ranks of inferred template counts within each repertoire. In a later analysis, generation probabilities were computed with a VDJ recombination model fitted to out-of-frame rearrangements, and the resulting probabilities were checked against IGoR. In a later analysis, TCR-TCR, TCR-HLA and TCR-CMV co-occurrence was scored with hypergeometric tests, and a repertoire-size bias correction was applied to TCR pairs. A later analysis estimated false discovery rates by permuting HLA or CMV assignments 20 times. A later analysis grouped co-occurring TCRs with DBSCAN, adding TCRdist sequence similarity when clustering within HLA-allele-positive subsets. Co-occurrence clustering excluded repertoires with fewer than 30,000 or more than 120,000 public chains, plus five with anomalous nucleotide sharing. The table was pulled from immuneACCESS by TCRdb, which kept in-frame rearrangements only. Such tables lose some clones; where checked, under half of the loss comes from unresolved V genes, and the rest has no known cause. The V and J calls and clone size come from that table; D and trimming were worked out from the DNA. This sample is represented by roughly 140,000 clones; around 84% of them were singletons. The top ten clonotypes cover 2.5% of the sample.

The cohort was made up of approximately 700 healthy bone marrow donors. Cohort members were all nominally healthy when sampled, although unrecorded immune exposures were likely present. The donor was CMV seronegative and belonged to the group of 380 or so seronegative cohort members. A peripheral blood sample was collected from each donor, and TCR beta sequencing was performed on peripheral blood mononuclear cells. The Qiagen DNeasy Blood Extraction Kit was used to extract genomic DNA from the blood cell samples. The germline V gene encodes CDR1 LGHNA and CDR2 YSLEER. V is cut back by 2 bases and J by 4 bases, with 5 bases in the junction unmatched. Taken from cysteine to phenylalanine, the CDR3 has 16 residues. Only CDR3 DNA remains: 48 bases, in frame from the first base.

The sequenced material came from PBMCs. The sequence joins TRBV4-3 to TRBJ2-3, with 11 central nucleotides matching TRBD2. The sequence was collected from a boy aged 2 to 10 in good health and CMV-seronegative. The CDR3 corresponds to CASSQKKTSGADTQYF. The sequenced DNA: TGCGCCAGCAGCCAAAAAAAGACTAGCGGGGCAGATACGCAGTATTTT.